The 25 T cell receptor beta chains below were found in one sample sequenced in a study of T cells in Graves' hyperthyroidism and ophthalmopathy. Amplified TCR beta CDR3 regions derived from RNA transcripts. HTBI primers were the set used in a first-round RT-PCR of the TCR CDR3. MiXCR was run by TCRdb on the multiplex PCR reads, yielding one entry per CDR3 protein. The sample lists approximately 690,000 distinct CDR3 sequences; about 14% were seen once. The sample comprised blood. All receptors derive from a woman aged 50 to 65 with Graves' ophthalmopathy.

This clonotype turned up a few times. The chain is built from TRBV4-3 and TRBJ2-3; D is uncertain. This CDR3 spans 16 amino acids. V gave up 0 bases and J gave up 1 base, with 11 bases separating them. Germline values: CDR1 LGHNA, CDR2 YSLEER. CDR3 in DNA: TGCGCCAGCAGCCAAGAGGCAGCCCCAGGCACAGATACGCAGTATTTT. Residues: CASSQEAAPGTDTQYF.

The table lists this clonotype with many counts. The rearrangement uses TRBV2 and TRBJ2-3, with 9 positions matching TRBD1. The CDR3 is 15 amino acids. Germline V gene lookup returns CDR1 SNHLY and CDR2 FYNNEI. With 4 bases clipped from V and 1 base from J, the junction kept 3 bases outside the gene matches. CDR3 sequence (DNA): TGTGCCAGCAGTGCTTGGACAGGGGGCACAGATACGCAGTATTTT. Residues: CASSAWTGGTDTQYF.

This clonotype was seen repeatedly, ten times or more. V and J are TRBV27 and TRBJ2-3, with TRBD2 matching 10 bases. Trimming removed 4 bases from V and 4 bases from J; junction bases left unmatched: 8. The CDR3 loop spans 16 amino acids. In germline, CDR1 is MNHEY, CDR2 SMNVEV (reference sequence). CDR3 sequence reads: CASSSGLAGAADTQYF. The CDR3 DNA sequence: TGTGCCAGCAGTTCGGGGCTAGCGGGAGCGGCAGATACGCAGTATTTT.

This clonotype appeared many times. V is TRBV29-1 and J is TRBJ1-2, with D unclear. V was pared by 8 bases and J by 2 bases, with 12 bases between. Looked up from germline, CDR1 is SQVTM and CDR2 is ANQGSEA. This CDR3 has 12 residues. DNA of the CDR3: TGCAGCATTGTGGGGTCGAACTATGGCTACACCTTC. Residues: CSIVGSNYGYTF.

This clonotype was counted at least ten times. The chain joins TRBV29-1 to TRBJ2-7, with D perhaps matching TRBD2 (5 bases). Germline V gives CDR1 SQVTM, CDR2 ANQGSEA. Trimming took off 6 bases at V and 6 bases at J, with 9 bases between the two ends. This CDR3 has 10 residues. As DNA, the CDR3 is TGCAGCGTCTGGGCGGGCGAGCAGTACTTC. Translating it yields CSVWAGEQYF.

This clonotype showed up many times. V and J are TRBV7-3 and TRBJ2-5, with a tentative D call TRBD1 (6 bases). Germline assignment: CDR1 SGHTA and CDR2 FQGTGA. The CDR3 is made up of 15 amino acids. Trimming cost V 5 bases and J 5 bases, with 18 bases left between them. In DNA form, the CDR3 reads TGTGCCAGCAGCGGGGGACAACGCCCTGGGGAGACCCAGTACTTC. Residues: CASSGGQRPGETQYF. Supplemented by reference TRBV7-3 and TRBJ2-5, the full variable domain reads GAGVSQTPSNKVTEKGKYVELRCDPISGHTALYWYRQSLGQGPEFLIYFQGTGAADDSGLPNDRFFAVRPEGSVSTLKIQRTERGDSAVYLCASSGGQRPGETQYFGPGTRLLVL.

This clonotype was counted ten times or more. The junction and the germline gene differ at one end; a read error may be behind it. The V call is TRBV7-7, the J call TRBJ2-1, with 7 bases lining up with TRBD2. The CDR3 totals 13 residues. Per germline, CDR1 SSHAT and CDR2 FNYEAQ (reference sequence). CDR3 DNA: TGTGCTAGCAGCCGGGAGGCAAACAATGAGCAGTTCTTC. The encoded protein is CASSREANNEQFF.

This clonotype has just a few counts. The DNA for the CDR3 is TGTGCCAGCAGTTACTCGGTTAGCAATCAGCCCCAGCATTTT. It translates to CASSYSVSNQPQHF. This sequence joins TRBV6-5 and TRBJ1-5; D is unclear. Germline V lookup: CDR1 MNHEY, CDR2 SVGAGI. The germline V and J ends were trimmed by 0 bases and 0 bases, with 3 bases remaining between them. The CDR3 loop spans 14 amino acids.

This clonotype was picked up a small number of times. This chain connects TRBV5-1 to TRBJ2-1; 14 nucleotides align to TRBD2. Germline CDR1 and CDR2: SGHRS and YFSETQ. The CDR3 loop spans 16 amino acids. V lost 7 bases to trimming and J lost 3 bases; unmatched junction nucleotides: 6. The CDR3 DNA sequence: TGCGCCAGCTCCTCCGGGACTAGCGGGGGCTACAATGAGCAGTTCTTC. Encoded protein: CASSSGTSGGYNEQFF.

A word on this clonotype: Possible read error: a much larger clone is one base away. This chain connects TRBV12-3 or TRBV12-4 to TRBJ2-7; no reliable D call. Trimming left V 5 bases short and J 6 bases short, with 8 bases between. CDR3 length equals 11 residues. CDR3 sequence: CASSLRAEQYF. The CDR3 nucleotides read TGTGCCAGCAGTCTCCGGGCCGAGCAGTACTTC.

This clonotype was seen repeatedly, ten times or more. The V gene is TRBV2, the J gene TRBJ1-5, with 7 bases that match TRBD1. In germline, CDR1 is SNHLY, CDR2 FYNNEI. V gave up 3 bases and J gave up 7 bases; unmatched junction bases: 9. This CDR3 region has 15 residues. The CDR3 DNA reads as TGTGCCAGCAGTGATGCAGGGGGTACAGGGCAGCCCCAGCATTTT. Protein product: CASSDAGGTGQPQHF.

This clonotype has a count of ten or more. The rearrangement links TRBV20-1 to TRBJ2-1; weak D call: TRBD2 (6 bases). Germline loops: CDR1 DFQATT, CDR2 SNEGSKA (reference sequence). The CDR3 consists of 14 residues. V was clipped by 6 bases and J by 8 bases, with 20 bases between them. The CDR3, as DNA: TGCAGTGCCCCAGGACTAATGGGGCACGATGAGCAGTTCTTC. Its protein product is CSAPGLMGHDEQFF.

The chain links TRBV3-1 to TRBJ2-2; perhaps TRBD1 as D (5 bases). The V gene's germline CDR1 is LGHDT and CDR2 YNNKEL (reference sequence). The CDR3 covers 15 residues. Trimming stripped 5 bases from V and 2 bases from J, with 12 bases between. CDR3 sequence: CASSNRGHNTGELFF. The DNA for the CDR3 is TGTGCCAGCAGCAACCGCGGACATAACACCGGGGAGCTGTTTTTT. Looking up the rest from reference TRBV3-1 and TRBJ2-2 gives the full variable domain: DTAVSQTPKYLVTQMGNDKSIKCEQNLGHDTMYWYKQDSKKFLKIMFSYNNKELIINETVPNRFSPKSPDKAHLNLHINSLELGDSAVYFCASSNRGHNTGELFFGEGSRLTVL.

With respect to this clonotype: This may come from a read error, since a much larger clone is one base off. This chain links TRBV7-9 with TRBJ2-1; TRBD2 matches 11 bases. CDR1 and CDR2 from the germline V gene are SEHNR and FQNEAQ (reference sequence). This CDR3 region has 14 residues. CDR3 bases: TGTGTCAGCGAACCTAGCGGGAGGTACAATGAGCAGTTCTTC. This sequence encodes CVSEPSGRYNEQFF.

In its sample, this clonotype was seen many times. This sequence joins TRBV5-1 and TRBJ2-1; 7 nucleotides agree with TRBD1. Germline V CDR1 and CDR2: SGHRS, YFSETQ. The CDR3 has 12 residues. The V segment lost 4 bases and the J segment 9 bases; nucleotides outside the gene matches: 4. DNA for the CDR3: TGCGCCAGCAGCACTTCAGGGGGTGAGCAGTTCTTC. This translates into CASSTSGGEQFF.

In nucleotides, the CDR3 is TGTGCCAGCAGGGGACAGGGGGGCGGTGAAAAACTGTTTTTT. Protein: CASRGQGGGEKLFF. The gene calls are TRBV6-1 and TRBJ1-4; 11 nucleotides line up with TRBD1. There are 14 residues in the CDR3. Losses at the gene ends were 6 bases for V and 7 bases for J; bases not matched to a gene: 4. The germline gives CDR1 MNHNS, CDR2 SASEGT.

The V call is TRBV20-1, the J call TRBJ1-3; D ambiguous. V lost 3 bases, J lost 4 bases, and 7 bases lay in between. The germline gives CDR1 DFQATT, CDR2 SNEGSKA (reference sequence). The CDR3 contains 12 residues. The CDR3 loop reads CSARPGGNTIYF. CDR3 nucleotides: TGCAGTGCTAGGCCCGGCGGAAACACCATATATTTT.

This clonotype occurred many times. The chain couples TRBV11-3 to TRBJ2-4; 7 positions match TRBD1. The V gene's germline CDR1 is SGHNT and CDR2 YENEEA. There are 13 residues in the CDR3. The ends lost 5 bases at V and 6 bases at J; junction bases unmatched: 4. The CDR3 loop reads CASSITGVNIQYF. CDR3 DNA: TGTGCCAGCAGCATAACAGGGGTAAACATTCAGTACTTC.

A remark on this clonotype: The germline gene is not matched at one end of the junction; a read error may be the cause. The rearrangement uses TRBV6-1 and TRBJ2-3, with D hard to call. Looked up from germline, CDR1 is MNHNS and CDR2 is SASEGT. The CDR3 is 11 amino acids. In nucleotides, the CDR3 is TGTGCCAGCAGAGAAGGAGATACGCAGTATTTT. It is translated as CASREGDTQYF.

The chain joins TRBV7-8 to TRBJ2-2; 13 positions agree with TRBD2. The CDR3 is 20 residues long. Germline-derived CDR1 and CDR2 are SGHVS and FQNEAQ. The ends lost 3 bases at V and 0 bases at J; junction bases unmatched: 10. The CDR3 spells CASSFRTSGRLDPNTGELFF. The CDR3 region has the DNA TGTGCCAGCAGCTTCCGGACTAGCGGGAGATTAGATCCGAACACCGGGGAGCTGTTTTTT.

The table lists this clonotype with a few counts. The J gene is TRBJ2-1, the V gene TRBV6-2 or TRBV6-3, with TRBD2 matching 9 bases. The CDR3 has 13 amino acids. Trimming took 2 bases from V and 14 from J; bases not matched to a gene: 7. Per the germline V gene, CDR1 is MNHEY and CDR2 is SVGEGT. The DNA of the CDR3 is TGTGCCAGCAGTTACGTTCTAGCGGGATCAGAGTTCTTC. This encodes CASSYVLAGSEFF.

This clonotype was detected many times. This chain connects TRBV20-1 to TRBJ2-2, with a possible D match to TRBD1 (5 bases). Looked up from germline, CDR1 is DFQATT and CDR2 is SNEGSKA (reference sequence). CDR3 size: 14 residues. V lost 3 bases and J 7 bases, leaving 15 bases between the germline ends. CDR3 in amino acids: CSASWAGSIGELFF. In DNA, the CDR3 is TGCAGTGCTAGTTGGGCAGGGTCAATCGGGGAGCTGTTTTTT.

The V and J genes are TRBV4-3 and TRBJ2-7; weak D call: TRBD2 (7 bases). Germline values: CDR1 LGHNA, CDR2 YSLEER. This CDR3 is built from 16 residues. Trimming took 1 base from V and 4 from J, leaving 17 bases between them. The CDR3 DNA reads TGCGCCAGCAGCCAAGCGGGGGGCAGGAACAGGTACGAGCAGTACTTC. Translation gives CASSQAGGRNRYEQYF.

This clonotype was observed at least ten times. The DNA for the CDR3 is TGTGCCAGCTGCCCGTATGAGCAGAATGGAGATACGCAGTATTTT. Translated: CASCPYEQNGDTQYF. J is TRBJ2-3 and V is TRBV6-2 or TRBV6-3; D call uncertain. The CDR3 runs 15 residues. From germline, CDR1 is MNHEY and CDR2 SVGEGT. V was shortened by 8 bases and J by 5 bases, with 20 bases between the two germline ends.

This clonotype was detected a few times. The chain couples TRBV6-2 or TRBV6-3 to TRBJ1-6; 7 nucleotides match TRBD1. Germline V gene sequence: CDR1 MNHEY, CDR2 SVGEGT. This CDR3 comprises 13 residues. With 7 bases clipped from V and 14 bases from J, the junction kept 11 bases outside the gene matches. CDR3 sequence reads: CASTLPTGKSLHF. CDR3 DNA sequence: TGTGCCAGCACCCTACCGACAGGGAAATCCCTCCACTTT.